This T cell receptor beta chain was identified in a study of breast tumors, draining lymph nodes, adjacent tissues. Whole-study results and caveats: The data were judged consistent with most tumor T cells coming from lymph node and expanding in tumor. Tumor T cell lymph node origin was a supported hypothesis, not proven. Compared with lymph nodes, tumors were less diverse; compared with nontumor tissue, more.

The ends were cut back, 3 bases at V and 5 bases at J, with 17 bases in the middle. The CDR3 consists of 15 residues. CDR1 LNHDA and CDR2 SQIVND come from the germline V gene (reference sequence). This clonotype was seen at least ten times. The antigen remains undetermined. Samples came from axillary lymph nodes draining the breast cancer. TCRdb used MiXCR to reprocess the multiplex PCR reads, holding one entry per CDR3 protein. Counted here are some 150,000 distinct CDR3 sequences, about a fifth occurring once; the ten biggest clones make up just over 2.5%. The material sequenced was axillary lymph node tissue. The clonotype was recovered from a female donor with breast cancer. Some clones in this sample may be carry-over from other donors' samples. This sequence joins TRBV19 and TRBJ2-7, with D perhaps matching TRBD1 (5 bases). CDR3: CASSIRRVIRDEQYF. The DNA of the CDR3 is TGTGCCAGTAGTATTCGCAGGGTGATTCGGGACGAGCAGTACTTC.